Shown below are 26 T cell receptor beta chains from a single sample sequenced in a study of vaccination and CD4 T cells after COVID-19. These TCRs' antigens remain unknown. The treatment: approximately 10-day PBMC culture with coronavirus spike peptide pools or control peptides (ViraFEST assay). Cultured CD4+ T-cell DNA underwent Oncomine TCR Beta short-read sequencing. TCRdb processed the PCR reads anew with MiXCR; each CDR3 protein has one entry. Among 16,000 or so distinct CDR3 sequences listed, 44% were seen once. The material was CD4+ T cells from blood, cultured in vitro, obtained after SARS-CoV-2 vaccination. Every receptor here comes from a human donor who had recovered from COVID-19.

This rearrangement joins TRBV19 to TRBJ2-3, with TRBD1 matching 9 bases. Trimming took 1 base from V and 4 from J; bases not matched to a gene: 0. The CDR3 is made up of 14 amino acids. CDR1 is LNHDA and CDR2 is SQIVND in the germline V gene (reference sequence). In DNA, the CDR3 is TGTGCCAGTAGTATAGGACAGGGGGCAGATACGCAGTATTTT. It yields the protein CASSIGQGADTQYF.

In this sample, this clonotype turned up a few times. The gene calls are TRBV2 and TRBJ2-3; the D call may be TRBD1 or TRBD2 (5 bases each). CDR1 and CDR2 (germline): SNHLY, FYNNEI. Trimming took 6 bases from V and 6 from J, leaving 19 bases between them. The CDR3 consists of 15 residues. Here the CDR3 reads CASRTRDQGMDTQYF. CDR3 coding DNA: TGTGCCAGCAGAACTCGGGACCAAGGGATGGATACGCAGTATTTT.

This clonotype was counted between two and nine times. The chain is built from TRBV6-5 and TRBJ1-1; perhaps TRBD1 as D (6 bases). This CDR3 comprises 15 residues. CDR1 and CDR2 (germline): MNHEY, SVGAGI. V was pared by 2 bases and J by 0 bases, with 10 bases between. This CDR3 reads CASSYEGVVNTEAFF. As DNA, the CDR3 is TGTGCCAGCAGTTACGAGGGGGTCGTGAACACTGAAGCTTTCTTT.

This clonotype has more than one count but fewer than ten. The V call is TRBV6-2 or TRBV6-3, the J call TRBJ1-5; D ambiguous. The length of the CDR3 is 14 residues. V dropped 0 bases and J dropped 5 bases, with 8 bases sitting between them. Germline lookup yields CDR1 MNHEY and CDR2 SVGEGT. The CDR3 bases are TGTGCCAGCAGTTACTCGGGGTTTCATCAGCCCCAGCATTTT. The encoded protein is CASSYSGFHQPQHF.

The V call is TRBV12-3 or TRBV12-4, the J call TRBJ2-7; D is unclear. The CDR3 has 13 residues. V gave up 3 bases and J gave up 0 bases, with 6 bases separating them. The CDR3 nucleotides read TGTGCCAGCAGTTTGGGCAGCTCCTACGAGCAGTACTTC. Residues: CASSLGSSYEQYF.

This clonotype was detected only a few times. The genes are TRBV7-3 and TRBJ2-3, with a possible D match to TRBD2 (5 bases). Between the trimmed V and J ends, which lost 1 base and 7 bases, there was a span of 9 bases. Looked up from germline, CDR1 is SGHTA and CDR2 is FQGTGA. The CDR3 has 13 amino acids. The CDR3 reads CASSLNSGNTQYF. CDR3 DNA sequence: TGTGCCAGCAGCTTAAATTCCGGGAATACGCAGTATTTT.

The chain uses TRBV5-4 and TRBJ2-3, with 7 bases identical to TRBD1. Looked up from germline, CDR1 is SGHNT and CDR2 is YYREEE (reference sequence). The CDR3 is made up of 13 amino acids. V lost 10 bases, J lost 2 bases, and 7 bases stayed unmatched. The DNA of the CDR3 is TGTGCCTGCTTGGGACAGAACACAGATACGCAGTATTTT. Protein: CACLGQNTDTQYF.

V gene TRBV30 combines with J gene TRBJ2-1; D not resolved. Germline V gene sequence: CDR1 GTSNPN, CDR2 SVGIG (reference sequence). This CDR3 has 18 amino acids. The V and J ends lost 0 bases and 4 bases respectively, with 22 bases between them. This chain's CDR3 is CAWSVPYLDPKQYNEQFF. DNA of the CDR3: TGTGCCTGGAGTGTACCCTATTTAGATCCCAAACAATACAATGAGCAGTTCTTC.

This clonotype appeared a few times. The gene calls are TRBV28 and TRBJ2-1, with 7 bases aligning to TRBD2. CDR3 length equals 16 residues. The trim removed 4 bases at V and 2 bases at J, leaving 8 bases unmatched. Looked up from germline, CDR1 is MDHEN and CDR2 is SYDVKM. The CDR3 coding sequence is TGTGCCAGCAGTTCCCTCTCGGCGGGAGCCTACAATGAGCAGTTCTTC. Amino acids: CASSSLSAGAYNEQFF.

The genes are TRBV7-6 and TRBJ2-5; a weak D match, TRBD1 (6 bases). Trimming stripped 7 bases from V and 5 bases from J, with 11 bases between. CDR3 length equals 12 residues. Germline-derived CDR1 and CDR2 are SGHVS and FNYEAQ. CDR3 nucleotides: TGTGCCAGCACCGCCCAGGGGGAGACCCAGTACTTC. Protein sequence: CASTAQGETQYF.

The V call is TRBV7-8, the J call TRBJ2-7; D unclear. The CDR3 covers 14 residues. Germline assignment: CDR1 SGHVS and CDR2 FQNEAQ. V lost 1 base and J lost 2, with 9 bases in between. The CDR3 here is CASSLEVVAYEQYF. CDR3 bases: TGTGCCAGCAGCTTAGAAGTCGTAGCCTACGAGCAGTACTTC.

This clonotype was counted between two and nine times. The V and J genes are TRBV6-1 and TRBJ2-3, with TRBD2 matching 7 bases. V trimming: 2 bases; J trimming: 1 base; junction bases outside the gene matches: 0. The CDR3 is made up of 14 amino acids. From germline, CDR1 is MNHNS and CDR2 SASEGT. DNA for the CDR3: TGTGCCAGCAGTGAACTAGCGGGCACAGATACGCAGTATTTT. This codes for CASSELAGTDTQYF.

This clonotype was detected only a few times. The chain joins TRBV24-1 to TRBJ1-4; no firm D call. Germline V lookup: CDR1 KGHDR, CDR2 SFDVKD. Trimming took off 8 bases at V and 0 bases at J, with 6 bases between the two ends. The CDR3 is 13 residues long. The DNA of the CDR3 is TGTGCCACCAAGGGAGCAACTAATGAAAAACTGTTTTTT. Protein: CATKGATNEKLFF.

CDR3 in DNA: TGTGCCAGCAGCTCCCACCTAGCGGGAGGGCCTGGGGCCAACGTCCTGACTTTC. Its translation is CASSSHLAGGPGANVLTF. The chain recombines TRBV11-2 with TRBJ2-6, with 12 bases identical to TRBD2. The CDR3 consists of 18 residues. CDR1 and CDR2 (germline): SGHAT, FQNNGV. The V gene end was trimmed by 4 bases and the J gene end by 2 bases; junction bases not matched to a gene: 6.

This clonotype appeared a few times. A read error may produce the germline difference seen at one junction end. DNA for the CDR3: TGTGCCAGTAGTATCCAAGGGACTAGCATAGATACGCAGTATTTT. This encodes CASSIQGTSIDTQYF. The gene calls are TRBV19 and TRBJ2-3; 9 nucleotides agree with TRBD2. Germline lookup yields CDR1 LNHDA and CDR2 SQIVND (reference sequence). CDR3 size: 15 residues.

The chain uses TRBV20-1 and TRBJ2-7; D might be TRBD1 (6 bases). CDR1 DFQATT and CDR2 SNEGSKA come from the germline V gene (reference sequence). V shed 0 bases and J shed 1 base, with 22 bases lying between them. The CDR3 length is 18 residues. CDR3 sequence (DNA): TGCAGTGCTAGAGATCAGCTTTGGGGGAATACAGGGTCCTACGAGCAGTACTTC. It is translated as CSARDQLWGNTGSYEQYF.

The chain carries TRBV4-1 and TRBJ2-1; 11 positions agree with TRBD2. The V gene's germline CDR1 is MGHRA and CDR2 YSYEKL. The CDR3 consists of 18 residues. V shed 3 bases, J shed 0 bases, and the junction held 7 bases outside the gene matches. The CDR3 DNA reads as TGCGCCAGCAGCCACATCGGGACTAGCGGCAGCTCCTACAATGAGCAGTTCTTC. Amino acids: CASSHIGTSGSSYNEQFF.

This clonotype was picked up one time. The rearrangement uses TRBV29-1 and TRBJ1-2, with D maybe TRBD1 (5 bases). Trimming stripped 4 bases from V and 3 bases from J, with 12 bases between. The CDR3 totals 13 residues. The V gene's germline CDR1 is SQVTM and CDR2 ANQGSEA. The CDR3: CSVGLGPHYGYTF. CDR3 coding DNA: TGCAGCGTTGGATTGGGACCCCACTATGGCTACACCTTC.

This sequence joins TRBV7-9 and TRBJ2-2; 9 nucleotides align to TRBD1. Unmatched junction bases numbered 13, after V lost 5 bases and J lost 6 bases. The CDR3 covers 17 residues. CDR1 is SEHNR, CDR2 FQNEAQ, per germline (reference sequence). The CDR3 spells CASSPTRGTGFSGELFF. The DNA for the CDR3 is TGTGCCAGCAGCCCCACCCGCGGGACAGGGTTCTCCGGGGAGCTGTTTTTT.

The rearrangement joins TRBV6-1 to TRBJ2-7; possibly TRBD1 for D (7 bases). The length of the CDR3 is 15 residues. The V and J ends lost 4 bases and 1 base respectively, with 14 bases between them. Per the germline V gene, CDR1 is MNHNS and CDR2 is SASEGT. The CDR3 sequence: CASSVTGDRSYEQYF. In nucleotides, the CDR3 is TGTGCCAGCAGTGTCACGGGGGACAGATCCTACGAGCAGTACTTC.

The chain carries TRBV30 and TRBJ2-6; no reliable D call. The CDR3 spans 14 residues. V was shortened by 0 bases and J by 3 bases, with 6 bases between the two germline ends. The germline CDR1 and CDR2 sequences are GTSNPN and SVGIG (reference sequence). This CDR3 is CAWSVRFGANVLTF. The CDR3 DNA reads as TGTGCCTGGAGTGTACGGTTTGGGGCCAACGTCCTGACTTTC.

V gene TRBV7-3 combines with J gene TRBJ2-7; perhaps TRBD2 as D (5 bases). V was clipped by 4 bases and J by 7 bases, with 14 bases between them. This CDR3 has 13 amino acids. Germline lookup yields CDR1 SGHTA and CDR2 FQGTGA. The CDR3, as DNA: TGTGCCAGCAGCTCCTCCCTCCCGGGGGAGCAGTACTTC. Encoded protein: CASSSSLPGEQYF.

This clonotype was seen only a few times. The chain couples TRBV21-1 to TRBJ2-1; the DNA was not compared with TRBD1, the D call given in the table. TRBV21-1 is assigned pseudogene status. The CDR3 sequence is 14 residues long. CDR3 sequence reads: CASSKGGRGDEQFF. In nucleotides, the CDR3 is TGTGCCAGCAGCAAAGGGGGCAGAGGCGATGAGCAGTTCTTC.

The V gene is TRBV25-1, the J gene TRBJ1-2, with D perhaps matching TRBD1 (5 bases). The V gene lost 0 bases and the J gene lost 0 bases, with 17 bases spanning the gap. The CDR3 length is 18 residues. Germline loops: CDR1 MGHDK, CDR2 SYGVNS. The CDR3 reads CASSEYIGWPGSNYGYTF. The DNA of the CDR3 is TGTGCCAGCAGTGAATATATAGGTTGGCCAGGGTCTAACTATGGCTACACCTTC.

The V and J genes are TRBV10-3 and TRBJ1-4; D might be TRBD1 (5 bases). V lost 11 bases and J 6 bases, leaving 10 bases between the germline ends. Germline-derived CDR1 and CDR2 are ENHRY and SYGVKD. The CDR3 spans 11 residues. CDR3 in amino acids: CAVRGDEKLFF. The CDR3 nucleotides are TGTGCCGTCCGGGGGGATGAAAAACTGTTTTTT.

The chain couples TRBV20-1 to TRBJ2-3; 10 bases are a match to TRBD2. This CDR3 contains 16 residues. V gave up 0 bases and J gave up 3 bases; unmatched junction bases: 6. CDR1 is DFQATT, CDR2 SNEGSKA, per germline (reference sequence). CDR3 DNA sequence: TGCAGTGCTAGAGATAGGGCTAGCGGGAGAACAGATACGCAGTATTTT. Its protein is CSARDRASGRTDTQYF.